This is a list of T cell receptor beta chains from one sample in a study of T cell responses to AZD1222 COVID-19 vaccine. The repertoire was sequenced with immunoSEQ multiplex PCR; TCRdb's copy has only in-frame clones and lacks some. Of tens of thousands of clones in the sample, around 80% were seen once. The sample was peripheral blood, taken on day 0 of AZD1222 vaccination. These receptors were collected from an adult in good health. Both conserved end residues are part of each CDR3. The order of the fields is D gene, clone size, V gene, J gene, CDR3 protein. A D gene is named only where the DNA matches it firmly. Size tells how often a clone was seen (once, few, many) or the class of an expanded clone, and some rows leave it out.

d_gene: .; abundance: .; v_gene: TRBV27; j_gene: TRBJ1-4; CDR3aa: CASSFQGSQEKLFF
d_gene: TRBD2; abundance: .; v_gene: TRBV6-2/TRBV6-3; j_gene: TRBJ2-1; CDR3aa: CASSPSGSRYNEQFF
d_gene: .; abundance: few; v_gene: TRBV6-5; j_gene: TRBJ1-1; CDR3aa: CASSKNGEAFF
d_gene: .; abundance: .; v_gene: TRBV6-5; j_gene: TRBJ1-4; CDR3aa: CASHNKLQEPLFF
d_gene: .; abundance: .; v_gene: TRBV10-3; j_gene: TRBJ1-6; CDR3aa: CAISESAGVIGSPLHF
d_gene: .; abundance: .; v_gene: TRBV10-3; j_gene: TRBJ2-1; CDR3aa: CAISAGNEQFF
d_gene: .; abundance: .; v_gene: TRBV28; j_gene: TRBJ1-1; CDR3aa: CASILLPGTRNTEAFF
d_gene: .; abundance: .; v_gene: TRBV28; j_gene: TRBJ1-1; CDR3aa: CASSFSLTAGAFF
d_gene: .; abundance: .; v_gene: TRBV6-5; j_gene: TRBJ1-5; CDR3aa: CASRTGNSNQPQHF
d_gene: TRBD1; abundance: .; v_gene: TRBV6-5; j_gene: TRBJ1-2; CDR3aa: CASSSPGQGPYGYTF
d_gene: .; abundance: .; v_gene: TRBV27; j_gene: TRBJ1-5; CDR3aa: CASSQKYSNQPQHF